Each of the 27 T cell receptor beta chains below was sequenced from the same sample in a study of molecular identifiers for immune sequencing clone quantification. TCRdb itself ran the PCR reads through MiXCR, one entry per CDR3 protein. The repertoire consists of 65,000 to 70,000 distinct CDR3 sequences, with less than 20% occurring once and the leading ten covering nearly 1.5%. Sequencing was performed on naive CD8+ T cells from blood, with Jurkat cell RNA spiked in. The subset: FACS-sorted CD8+CD4-CCR7+CD45RA+ naive T cells. Receptors were obtained from a human donor in good health. Some libraries in this study had Jurkat cell RNA spiked in.

The rearrangement uses TRBV5-6 and TRBJ2-7; D uncertain. CDR3 length equals 13 residues. Germline loops: CDR1 SGHDT, CDR2 YYEEEE. V gave up 4 bases and J gave up 3 bases, with 11 bases separating them. CDR3 nucleotide sequence: TGTGCCAGCAGCATAACGACAATCTACGAGCAGTACTTC. Encoded protein: CASSITTIYEQYF.

In its sample, this clonotype was seen many times. The V call is TRBV10-3, the J call TRBJ2-7; tentatively, D is TRBD2 (7 bases). The CDR3 runs 13 residues. Germline V gives CDR1 ENHRY, CDR2 SYGVKD. V was shortened by 9 bases and J by 0 bases, with 12 bases between the two germline ends. The CDR3 DNA reads TGTGCCATGGGGGGGGCGAGCTCCTACGAGCAGTACTTC. It codes for CAMGGASSYEQYF.

This clonotype has a count of ten or more. The rearrangement links TRBV7-8 to TRBJ1-1; weak D call: TRBD1 (5 bases). V was shortened by 5 bases and J by 1 base, with 20 bases between the two germline ends. This CDR3 is 17 amino acids long. Germline V gene lookup returns CDR1 SGHVS and CDR2 FQNEAQ. The CDR3 protein is CASSETGGGDRNTEAFF. DNA for the CDR3: TGTGCCAGCAGCGAGACGGGGGGGGGAGACCGGAACACTGAAGCTTTCTTT.

This clonotype was counted ten times or more. The chain combines TRBV13 with TRBJ2-5; TRBD2 might be the D (5 bases). With 4 bases removed from V and 8 bases from J, the gap between germline ends came to 17 bases. The CDR3 is made up of 14 amino acids. The germline CDR1 and CDR2 sequences are PRHDT and FYEKMQ (reference sequence). CDR3 sequence (DNA): TGTGCCAGCAGCTCCCATCCTGGAGGTGGAACCCAGTACTTC. Encoded protein: CASSSHPGGGTQYF. Supplemented by reference TRBV13 and TRBJ2-5, the full variable domain reads AAGVIQSPRHLIKEKRETATLKCYPIPRHDTVYWYQQGPGQDPQFLISFYEKMQSDKGSIPDRFSAQQFSDYHSELNMSSLELGDSALYFCASSSHPGGGTQYFGPGTRLLVL.

This clonotype occurred many times. CDR3 residues: CASSSGAEQYF. The CDR3 bases are TGTGCCAGCAGTTCCGGGGCCGAGCAGTACTTC. The rearrangement uses TRBV28 and TRBJ2-7, with D perhaps being TRBD1 or TRBD2 (5 bases each). Between the trimmed V and J ends, which lost 4 bases and 6 bases, there was a span of 7 bases. The germline V gene encodes CDR1 MDHEN and CDR2 SYDVKM. The CDR3 extends over 11 amino acids. Combining the CDR3 with reference TRBV28 and TRBJ2-7 gives the whole variable domain DVKVTQSSRYLVKRTGEKVFLECVQDMDHENMFWYRQDPGLGLRLIYFSYDVKMKEKGDIPEGYSVSREKKERFSLILESASTNQTSMYLCASSSGAEQYFGPGTRLTVT.

This clonotype was detected many times. The chain has TRBV7-9 and TRBJ2-3; 7 bases agree with TRBD2. V lost 5 bases and J lost 2; bases outside the gene matches: 10. The CDR3 length is 16 residues. In germline, CDR1 is SEHNR, CDR2 FQNEAQ (reference sequence). The CDR3 DNA reads as TGTGCCAGCAGCATTGACCGGGACTACCCCACAGATACGCAGTATTTT. Translated, it gives CASSIDRDYPTDTQYF.

There are many counts of this clonotype. This rearrangement joins TRBV29-1 to TRBJ1-2; TRBD1 aligns across 10 bases. The CDR3 covers 18 residues. Trimming removed 2 bases from V and 6 bases from J; junction bases left unmatched: 18. The germline V gene encodes CDR1 SQVTM and CDR2 ANQGSEA. As DNA, the CDR3 is TGCAGCGTTGAAAATGGAAACTCCGGGACAGGGGTATTAGATGGCTACACCTTC. It yields the protein CSVENGNSGTGVLDGYTF.

In the case of this clonotype: This may stem from a read error, because a much larger clone lies one nucleotide away. The chain employs TRBV20-1 and TRBJ1-5; 10 nucleotides match TRBD1. This CDR3 spans 14 amino acids. The trim removed 3 bases at V and 6 bases at J, leaving 5 bases unmatched. Germline V gives CDR1 DFQATT, CDR2 SNEGSKA (reference sequence). CDR3 in DNA: TGCAGTGCTAGCCCCGGGACAGGGGTTCAGCCCCAGCATTTT. Protein: CSASPGTGVQPQHF.

At least ten counts were recorded for this clonotype. The CDR3 nucleotides read TGCAGCGTCGCCGGGACTAGCGGGAGTTACGAGCAGTACTTC. Protein product: CSVAGTSGSYEQYF. The V call is TRBV29-1, the J call TRBJ2-7; TRBD2 matches 14 bases. CDR3 length: 14 residues. Per germline, CDR1 SQVTM and CDR2 ANQGSEA. V dropped 6 bases and J dropped 4; count of bases not matched to a gene: 5.

This clonotype was found many times. The chain uses TRBV19 and TRBJ2-7; the match to TRBD1 covers 8 bases. The V segment lost 7 bases and the J segment 4 bases; nucleotides outside the gene matches: 18. The CDR3 sequence is 17 residues long. The germline V gene has CDR1 LNHDA and CDR2 SQIVND (reference sequence). The CDR3 loop reads CASIHPPRDRTGYEQYF. The CDR3 DNA sequence: TGTGCCAGTATCCACCCTCCCCGGGACAGGACCGGGTACGAGCAGTACTTC.

This clonotype has a count of ten or more. The chain links TRBV7-9 to TRBJ1-6; D is unresolved. The CDR3 is 14 residues long. Germline CDR1 SEHNR, CDR2 FQNEAQ (reference sequence). The V and J ends lost 5 bases and 7 bases respectively, with 12 bases between them. The CDR3 region is CASSPPGPNSPLHF. The DNA of the CDR3 is TGTGCCAGCAGCCCCCCGGGCCCAAATTCACCCCTCCACTTT.

Worth noting for this clonotype: This may be a read error, as it is one base from a much larger clone. This chain connects TRBV30 to TRBJ2-2; no firm D call. The CDR3 length is 12 residues. The ends were cut back, 6 bases at V and 3 bases at J, with 8 bases in the middle. CDR1 is GTSNPN and CDR2 is SVGIG in the germline V gene (reference sequence). The CDR3 region has the DNA TGTGCCTGCGCCGGAGACACCGGGGAGCTGTTTTTT. This codes for CACAGDTGELFF.

This clonotype was seen at least ten times. The chain joins TRBV12-3 or TRBV12-4 to TRBJ1-1; D might be TRBD1 (6 bases). The CDR3 covers 16 residues. V gave up 5 bases and J gave up 5 bases, with 21 bases separating them. The CDR3 reads CASSPTPPSRGTEAFF. DNA of the CDR3: TGTGCCAGCAGTCCAACGCCACCATCCAGGGGAACTGAAGCTTTCTTT.

The sample holds many counts of this clonotype. The chain couples TRBV2 to TRBJ2-3; unclear D gene. The CDR3 is made up of 14 amino acids. CDR1 and CDR2 from the germline V gene are SNHLY and FYNNEI. V dropped 6 bases and J dropped 2 bases, with 12 bases sitting between them. CDR3 bases: TGTGCCAGCAGCTGGCAATCCCCCACAGATACGCAGTATTTT. It is translated as CASSWQSPTDTQYF. Filled out from reference TRBV2 and TRBJ2-3, the complete variable domain reads EPEVTQTPSHQVTQMGQEVILRCVPISNHLYFYWYRQILGQKVEFLVSFYNNEISEKSEIFDDQFSVERPDGSNFTLKIRSTKLEDSAMYFCASSWQSPTDTQYFGPGTRLTVL.

This clonotype was picked up many times. The chain recombines TRBV6-6 with TRBJ2-5, with D perhaps matching TRBD1 or TRBD2 (5 bases each). Trimming removed 2 bases from V and 6 bases from J, with 7 bases in between. Germline lookup yields CDR1 MNHNY and CDR2 SVGAGI (reference sequence). The CDR3 is 12 residues long. This CDR3 reads CASSYEGQTQYF. The CDR3 DNA sequence: TGTGCCAGCAGTTACGAGGGGCAGACCCAGTACTTC.

This clonotype was seen at least ten times. The chain carries TRBV7-9 and TRBJ2-7, with unresolved D. Germline V lookup: CDR1 SEHNR, CDR2 FQNEAQ (reference sequence). Trimming pared 0 bases from V and 6 bases from J, leaving 6 bases between. The CDR3 has 12 residues. In nucleotides, the CDR3 is TGTGCCAGCAGCTTAGCGGGTCCCGAGCAGTACTTC. Its protein is CASSLAGPEQYF. The entire variable domain, with the rest obtained from reference TRBV7-9 and TRBJ2-7, is as follows: DTGVSQNPRHKITKRGQNVTFRCDPISEHNRLYWYRQTLGQGPEFLTYFQNEAQLEKSRLLSDRFSAERPKGSFSTLEIQRTEQGDSAMYLCASSLAGPEQYFGPGTRLTVT.

This clonotype was observed many times. The chain links TRBV27 to TRBJ2-1, with D perhaps TRBD2 (7 bases). Trimming stripped 9 bases from V and 7 bases from J, with 19 bases between. Germline V gene lookup returns CDR1 MNHEY and CDR2 SMNVEV (reference sequence). The CDR3 spans 14 residues. This chain's CDR3 is CASKRGGEFNEQFF. In nucleotides, the CDR3 is TGTGCCAGTAAAAGGGGGGGGGAGTTTAATGAGCAGTTCTTC.

This clonotype was counted at least ten times. The rearrangement joins TRBV28 to TRBJ2-1, with 7 bases fitting TRBD2. The J segment lost 10 bases and the V segment lost 11 bases, leaving 23 bases of the junction unmatched. Germline V gives CDR1 MDHEN, CDR2 SYDVKM. This CDR3 contains 16 residues. CDR3 protein: CAVGGWAEEVKGEQFF. The CDR3 nucleotides read TGTGCCGTGGGGGGGTGGGCGGAGGAAGTCAAGGGGGAGCAGTTCTTC.

The rearrangement uses TRBV27 and TRBJ2-1, with a weak D call TRBD2 (6 bases). Deletions cut 3 bases from V and 9 bases from J, with 15 bases between. The CDR3 runs 14 residues. CDR1 and CDR2 (germline): MNHEY, SMNVEV (reference sequence). The CDR3 DNA follows: TGTGCCAGCAGTTTGGGGGGAGTCGGGATTGAGCAGTTCTTC. Translated: CASSLGGVGIEQFF.

This clonotype was found many times. The chain combines TRBV20-1 with TRBJ2-3; 9 positions agree with TRBD2. The CDR3 sequence is 16 residues long. Germline CDR1 and CDR2: DFQATT and SNEGSKA (reference sequence). After removal of 6 bases from V and 4 bases from J, the junction contained 14 bases not matched to a gene. The DNA of the CDR3 is TGCAGTGCCTCCCCTGAGGGGACTAGCTTTCCAGATACGCAGTATTTT. This translates into CSASPEGTSFPDTQYF.

This clonotype showed up many times. The chain links TRBV21-1 to TRBJ2-2; TRBD2, the D gene given by the table, was not confirmed from the DNA. TRBV21-1 is noted as a pseudogene. The CDR3 extends over 20 amino acids. This CDR3 is CASSKVRDSPKEVHTGELFF. CDR3 coding DNA: TGTGCCAGCAGCAAAGTCCGGGACTCCCCGAAAGAAGTTCACACCGGGGAGCTGTTTTTT.

This clonotype was observed at least ten times. The chain employs TRBV27 and TRBJ2-7, with no clear D. CDR3 length: 13 residues. The germline V and J ends were trimmed by 5 bases and 0 bases, with 8 bases remaining between them. The germline CDR1 and CDR2 sequences are MNHEY and SMNVEV (reference sequence). CDR3 coding DNA: TGTGCCAGCAGTGAAGGACCCTCCTACGAGCAGTACTTC. The encoded protein is CASSEGPSYEQYF.

Ten or more counts support this clonotype. The chain employs TRBV4-3 and TRBJ2-7; 7 bases are shared with TRBD2. The CDR3 spans 15 residues. V dropped 0 bases and J dropped 4; count of bases not matched to a gene: 6. Germline loops: CDR1 LGHNA, CDR2 YSLEER. In nucleotides, the CDR3 is TGCGCCAGCAGCCAAGAGGCGGGAGAATGGTACGAGCAGTACTTC. Its translation is CASSQEAGEWYEQYF.

This clonotype was counted at least ten times. The chain joins TRBV27 to TRBJ2-3, with 9 bases lining up with TRBD2. The V segment lost 0 bases and the J segment 3 bases; nucleotides outside the gene matches: 4. CDR1 MNHEY and CDR2 SMNVEV come from the germline V gene (reference sequence). The CDR3 loop spans 16 amino acids. The CDR3 spells CASSLSAGGPTDTQYF. The CDR3 region has the DNA TGTGCCAGCAGTTTATCGGCGGGAGGGCCTACAGATACGCAGTATTTT.

Turning to this clonotype: A much larger clonotype is one base distant, so this may be a read error. The chain is built from TRBV11-2 and TRBJ2-5; either TRBD1 or TRBD2 may supply D (5 bases each). This CDR3 spans 16 amino acids. V was cut by 5 bases and J by 4 bases, with 20 bases left in between. CDR1 is SGHAT, CDR2 FQNNGV, per germline. For the CDR3, the DNA is TGTGCCAGCAGCCCGACCGGGGCAGGGTACTTAGAGACCCAGTACTTC. Protein: CASSPTGAGYLETQYF.

This clonotype was detected many times. The chain has TRBV7-2 and TRBJ2-5; the D is unclear. Germline V gene data show CDR1 as SGHTA and CDR2 as FQGNSA. The CDR3 is made up of 14 amino acids. Trimming shortened V by 2 bases and J by 1 base, and 8 bases separated the two germline ends. CDR3 bases: TGTGCCAGCAGCTTATGGGCCAGCCAAGAGACCCAGTACTTC. It is translated as CASSLWASQETQYF.

This clonotype was detected only a few times. The chain employs TRBV24-1 and TRBJ2-1; D is undetermined. The V and J ends lost 1 base and 2 bases respectively, with 8 bases between them. Germline V gives CDR1 KGHDR, CDR2 SFDVKD. The CDR3 length is 15 residues. The CDR3: CATSDFSGTYNEQFF. In nucleotides, the CDR3 is TGTGCCACCAGTGATTTCTCTGGGACCTACAATGAGCAGTTCTTC.